This TCR beta chain appears in the sequencing data of a study of CD8 T cells in Susac syndrome. With random hexamers, reverse transcription was performed on about 0.5 to 1 ug of RNA. One entry per CDR3 protein, called by TCRdb with MiXCR from the immunoSEQ multiplex PCR reads. The sample yields 300,000 or so distinct CDR3 sequences, about 90% seen once. Germline assignment: CDR1 SGHVS and CDR2 FQNEAQ. With 1 base removed from V and 4 bases from J, the gap between germline ends came to 19 bases. The length of the CDR3 is 17 residues. TCR beta sequences were obtained from blood CD8+ and CD4+ T cells. Input material: CD4+ T cells from PBMCs. V usage is TRBV7-8 and J usage is TRBJ1-1; D is uncertain. The TCR comes from a human donor with multiple sclerosis. This CDR3 is CASSLGWAGRESTEAFF. CDR3 in DNA: TGTGCCAGCAGCTTAGGATGGGCAGGACGCGAAAGCACTGAAGCTTTCTTT.